A single sample is the source of the 10 T cell receptor beta chains below, sequenced in a study of cytomegalovirus exposure and HLA in healthy donors (dated by TCRdb to about 2017). The library came from the immunoSEQ multiplex PCR assay. For the multiplex PCR, a mixture combining 60 forward primers for TCR Vbeta segments and 13 reverse primers for TCR Jbeta segments was used. The immuneACCESS repertoire file appears here via TCRdb, limited to in-frame rearrangements. These files lack a portion of the clones; in checked studies, under half of the deficit traces to unresolved V genes, and the cause of the others is not known. In all, the sample holds about 190,000 clones, and around 73% of those were seen once. Approximately 2.1% of the sample is held by the ten biggest clonotypes. The sample was PBMCs. The receptor source for this set is a woman in her thirties in good health and CMV-seropositive.

The chain combines TRBV28 with TRBJ1-2; 8 bases map to TRBD1. The CDR3 extends over 17 amino acids. V lost 3 bases to trimming and J lost 8 bases; unmatched junction nucleotides: 17. Germline values: CDR1 MDHEN, CDR2 SYDVKM. The CDR3 loop is CASSFPSWSQGAGGYTF. The CDR3 nucleotides are TGTGCCAGCAGTTTTCCATCTTGGTCTCAGGGGGCGGGAGGCTACACCTTC.

CDR3 sequence: CASSMSVNEKLFF. CDR3 nucleotide sequence: TGTGCCAGCAGTATGTCGGTCAATGAAAAACTGTTTTTT. The chain is built from TRBV28 and TRBJ1-4; unclear D gene. This CDR3 comprises 13 residues. Trimming shortened V by 5 bases and J by 5 bases, and 9 bases separated the two germline ends. Germline lookup yields CDR1 MDHEN and CDR2 SYDVKM.

This chain connects TRBV28 to TRBJ1-2, with D maybe TRBD1 (5 bases). CDR3 length: 13 amino acids. CDR1 and CDR2 (germline): MDHEN, SYDVKM. Trimming pared 4 bases from V and 8 bases from J, leaving 14 bases between. The CDR3 protein is CASSYQGAEGYTF. The CDR3 coding sequence is TGTGCCAGCAGTTATCAAGGGGCGGAAGGCTACACCTTC.

The chain has TRBV5-4 and TRBJ2-3; 12 bases are a match to TRBD2. Germline CDR1 reads SGHNT; CDR2 reads YYREEE (reference sequence). V lost 3 bases to trimming and J lost 9 bases; unmatched junction nucleotides: 17. CDR3 length equals 18 residues. The CDR3 coding sequence is TGTGCCAGCAGCTGGGCGGGGTCTAGCGGGAGGGCCCTCGGAACGCAGTATTTT. This gives the protein CASSWAGSSGRALGTQYF.

The genes are TRBV7-8 and TRBJ1-5, with D tentatively TRBD1 (5 bases). The CDR3 runs to 16 residues. The germline V gene encodes CDR1 SGHVS and CDR2 FQNEAQ. Trimming removed 1 base from V and 0 bases from J, with 10 bases in between. The CDR3 nucleotides read TGTGCCAGCAGCTTAGAAGGGGCTCATAGCAATCAGCCCCAGCATTTT. It yields the protein CASSLEGAHSNQPQHF. Drawing the rest from reference TRBV7-8 and TRBJ1-5, the complete variable domain is GAGVSQSPRYKVAKRGQDVALRCDPISGHVSLFWYQQALGQGPEFLTYFQNEAQLDKSGLPSDRFFAERPEGSVSTLKIQRTQQEDSAVYLCASSLEGAHSNQPQHFGDGTRLSIL.

This clone came up a few times. The CDR3 DNA sequence: TGCGCCAGCAGCTTGGTCGGGGGGACTTACACTGAAGCTTTCTTT. The encoded protein is CASSLVGGTYTEAFF. The chain is built from TRBV5-1 and TRBJ1-1; D is perhaps TRBD1 (5 bases). There are 15 residues in the CDR3. V gave up 0 bases and J gave up 3 bases, with 12 bases separating them. In germline, CDR1 is SGHRS, CDR2 YFSETQ.

The genes are TRBV7-2 and TRBJ1-2; possibly TRBD1 for D (6 bases). This CDR3 is built from 16 residues. Germline lookup yields CDR1 SGHTA and CDR2 FQGNSA. Trimming shortened V by 4 bases and J by 0 bases, and 15 bases separated the two germline ends. In nucleotides, the CDR3 is TGTGCCAGCAGCTCCCGGGGGGGCCCCACTAACTATGGCTACACCTTC. It specifies CASSSRGGPTNYGYTF.

There are a few counts of this clone. The chain employs TRBV5-1 and TRBJ1-5; D is ambiguous. Trimming removed 0 bases at V and 4 bases at J, with 5 bases between. The CDR3 length is 13 residues. Germline assignment: CDR1 SGHRS and CDR2 YFSETQ. The CDR3 sequence: CASSLGHNQPQHF. Here the CDR3 DNA reads TGCGCCAGCAGCTTGGGTCATAATCAGCCCCAGCATTTT.

The gene calls are TRBV18 and TRBJ1-1; D remains unclear. V lost 2 bases and J lost 4, with 20 bases in between. The CDR3 has 17 residues. CDR1 KGHSH and CDR2 LQKENI come from the germline V gene. The CDR3 nucleotides are TGTGCCAGCTCACCAGGTAATAGTATGGGCCGGTCCACTGAAGCTTTCTTT. This codes for CASSPGNSMGRSTEAFF.

This clone was picked up one time. The J gene is TRBJ2-7, the V gene TRBV9; 7 bases line up with TRBD1. The CDR3 is 18 residues long. Trimming took 0 bases from V and 1 from J; bases not matched to a gene: 13. Germline values: CDR1 SGDLS, CDR2 YYNGEE. The CDR3 nucleotides are TGTGCCAGCAGCGTAGGAATTTCTCGTGAGGGGGCTTCCTACGAGCAGTACTTC. Residues: CASSVGISREGASYEQYF.